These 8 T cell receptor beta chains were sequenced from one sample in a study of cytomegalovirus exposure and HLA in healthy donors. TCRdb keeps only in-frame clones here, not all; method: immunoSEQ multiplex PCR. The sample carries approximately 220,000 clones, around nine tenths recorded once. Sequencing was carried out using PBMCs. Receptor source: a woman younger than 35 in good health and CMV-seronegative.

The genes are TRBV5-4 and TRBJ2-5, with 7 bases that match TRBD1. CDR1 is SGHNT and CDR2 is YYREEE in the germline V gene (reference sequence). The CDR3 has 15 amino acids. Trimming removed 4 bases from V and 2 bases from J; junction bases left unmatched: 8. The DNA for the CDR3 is TGTGCCAGCAGCCTGCCGGACAGGTTTCAAGAGACCCAGTACTTC. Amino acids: CASSLPDRFQETQYF.

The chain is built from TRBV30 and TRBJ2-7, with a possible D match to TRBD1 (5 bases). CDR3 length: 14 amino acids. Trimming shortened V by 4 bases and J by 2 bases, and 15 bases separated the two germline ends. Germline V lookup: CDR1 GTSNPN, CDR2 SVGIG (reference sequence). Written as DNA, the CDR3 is TGTGCCTGGAAGGCAGGGATCAGGGCCTACGAGCAGTACTTC. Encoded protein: CAWKAGIRAYEQYF.

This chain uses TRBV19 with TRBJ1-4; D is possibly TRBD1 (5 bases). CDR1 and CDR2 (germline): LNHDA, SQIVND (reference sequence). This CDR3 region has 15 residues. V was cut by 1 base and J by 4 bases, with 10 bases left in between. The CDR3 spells CASSIVRGGNEKLFF. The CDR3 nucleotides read TGTGCCAGTAGTATAGTAAGGGGCGGTAATGAAAAACTGTTTTTT.

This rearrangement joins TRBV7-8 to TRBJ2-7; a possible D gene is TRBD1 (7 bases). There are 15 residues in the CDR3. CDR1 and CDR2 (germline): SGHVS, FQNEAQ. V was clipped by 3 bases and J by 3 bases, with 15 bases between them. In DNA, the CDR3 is TGTGCCAGCAGCTTCGGGGGACAGCACCACTACGAGCAGTACTTC. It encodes CASSFGGQHHYEQYF. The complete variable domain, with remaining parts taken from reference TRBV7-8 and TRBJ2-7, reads GAGVSQSPRYKVAKRGQDVALRCDPISGHVSLFWYQQALGQGPEFLTYFQNEAQLDKSGLPSDRFFAERPEGSVSTLKIQRTQQEDSAVYLCASSFGGQHHYEQYFGPGTRLTVT.

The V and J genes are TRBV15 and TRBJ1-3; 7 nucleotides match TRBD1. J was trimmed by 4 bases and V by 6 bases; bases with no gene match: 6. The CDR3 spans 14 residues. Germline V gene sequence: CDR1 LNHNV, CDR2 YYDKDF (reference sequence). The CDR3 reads CATSRTGQGNTIYF. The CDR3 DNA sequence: TGTGCCACCAGTAGAACGGGACAGGGAAACACCATATATTTT.

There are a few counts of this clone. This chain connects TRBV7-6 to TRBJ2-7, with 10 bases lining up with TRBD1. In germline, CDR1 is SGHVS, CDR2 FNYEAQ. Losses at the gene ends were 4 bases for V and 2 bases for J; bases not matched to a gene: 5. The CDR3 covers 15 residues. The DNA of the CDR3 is TGTGCCAGCAGCTACCGGGACAGGGGTACCTACGAGCAGTACTTC. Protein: CASSYRDRGTYEQYF.

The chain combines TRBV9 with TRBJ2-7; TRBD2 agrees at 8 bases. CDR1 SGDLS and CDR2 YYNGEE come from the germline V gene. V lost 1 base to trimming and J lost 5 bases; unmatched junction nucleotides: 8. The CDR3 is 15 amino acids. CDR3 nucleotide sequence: TGTGCCAGCAGCGTAACCGGGACTAGAAATGACGAGCAGTACTTC. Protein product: CASSVTGTRNDEQYF.

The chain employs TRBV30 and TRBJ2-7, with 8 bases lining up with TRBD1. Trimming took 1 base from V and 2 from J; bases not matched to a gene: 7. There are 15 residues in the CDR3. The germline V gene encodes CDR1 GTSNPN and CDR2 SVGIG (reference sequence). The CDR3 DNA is TGTGCCTGGAGTGCAGGACAGGGAGATACCTACGAGCAGTACTTC. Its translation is CAWSAGQGDTYEQYF.